The entry that follows covers one T cell receptor (beta chain) sequence. The sample is drawn from a study of T cell changes during pregnancy in multiple sclerosis. The data were produced by immunoSEQ multiplex PCR, yet TCRdb's version contains in-frame clones alone and is incomplete. The sample has about 80,000 clones, 94% seen once. V gave up 5 bases and J gave up 2 bases, with 15 bases separating them. This CDR3 contains 15 residues. Germline V gene data show CDR1 as SGHTA and CDR2 as FQGNSA. The chain recombines TRBV7-2 with TRBJ1-1, with D possibly matching TRBD1 (6 bases). This receptor was identified in a female donor in good health, enrolled as a control in a pregnancy study. The sequences come from peripheral blood, collected in the second trimester of pregnancy. The CDR3 DNA follows: TGTGCCAGCAGCCCCGGGGACACACAAAACACTGAAGCTTTCTTT. This codes for CASSPGDTQNTEAFF. The full variable domain, completed using reference TRBV7-2 and TRBJ1-1, is GAGVSQSPSNKVTEKGKDVELRCDPISGHTALYWYRQSLGQGLEFLIYFQGNSAPDKSGLPSDRFSAERTGGSVSTLTIQRTQQEDSAVYLCASSPGDTQNTEAFFGQGTRLTVV.